The 20 T cell receptor beta chains reported below all come from one sample, sequenced in a study of response to subunit inactivated influenza vaccine. TCRdb processed the RT-PCR reads anew with MiXCR; each CDR3 protein has one entry. The sample consists of around 760,000 distinct CDR3 sequences, approximately 13% of them appearing once. The sample was PBMCs from blood, taken 14 to 15 days before vaccination. These receptors originate from a man between 50 and 59 years old who received an inactivated influenza vaccine.

This clonotype was seen only a few times. The V call is TRBV7-8, the J call TRBJ2-2; D remains ambiguous. Germline CDR1 is SGHVS and CDR2 is FQNEAQ. The CDR3 length is 15 residues. V was cut by 4 bases and J by 6 bases, with 15 bases left in between. CDR3 amino acids: CASSSVRLSSGELFF. The CDR3 DNA reads TGTGCCAGCAGCTCCGTAAGGTTATCGTCCGGGGAGCTGTTTTTT.

The chain links TRBV12-3 or TRBV12-4 to TRBJ2-1; D possibly uses TRBD1 or TRBD2 (7 bases each). Trimming took 7 bases from V and 9 from J, leaving 16 bases between them. CDR3 length: 13 residues. CDR3 residues: CASKMGGGGEQFF. In DNA form, the CDR3 reads TGTGCCAGCAAGATGGGAGGGGGCGGTGAGCAGTTCTTC.

The V gene is TRBV6-2 or TRBV6-3, the J gene TRBJ1-1; TRBD1 might be the D (5 bases). V lost 6 bases to trimming and J lost 0 bases, with 20 bases between them. Germline CDR1 and CDR2: MNHEY and SVGEGT. CDR3 size: 17 residues. This CDR3 reads CASSGVQGVVLNTEAFF. CDR3 sequence (DNA): TGTGCCAGCAGCGGTGTGCAGGGTGTAGTCCTGAACACTGAAGCTTTCTTT.

In this sample, this clonotype turned up many times. The chain combines TRBV12-3 or TRBV12-4 with TRBJ2-3; D is perhaps TRBD1 (6 bases). Trimming stripped 6 bases from V and 3 bases from J, with 16 bases between. This CDR3 contains 15 residues. CDR3 protein: CASSLGALRTDTQYF. CDR3 nucleotide sequence: TGTGCCAGCAGCTTGGGGGCCTTGAGAACAGATACGCAGTATTTT.

The chain couples TRBV15 to TRBJ2-4; 9 nucleotides line up with TRBD1. The CDR3 covers 16 residues. The V and J ends lost 4 bases and 3 bases, in that order; junction bases with no gene match: 7. CDR1 is LNHNV and CDR2 is YYDKDF in the germline V gene (reference sequence). CDR3 sequence: CATSTRQGDGKNIQYF. CDR3 coding DNA: TGTGCCACCAGCACGAGACAGGGGGATGGCAAAAACATTCAGTACTTC.

This clonotype was found a few times. This chain links TRBV7-2 with TRBJ2-7; D call uncertain. Germline loops: CDR1 SGHTA, CDR2 FQGNSA. The ends were cut back, 0 bases at V and 2 bases at J, with 11 bases in the middle. The CDR3 covers 15 residues. The chain's CDR3 is CASSLALGETYEQYF. CDR3 in DNA: TGTGCCAGCAGCTTAGCCTTAGGAGAGACCTACGAGCAGTACTTC.

The chain carries TRBV11-2 and TRBJ2-1; D might be TRBD1 or TRBD2, each matching 5 bases. Germline lookup yields CDR1 SGHAT and CDR2 FQNNGV. Trimming left V 4 bases short and J 8 bases short, with 18 bases between. The CDR3 totals 15 residues. CDR3 coding DNA: TGTGCCAGCAGCTCCCAGGGTACCGGGACCTATGAGCAGTTCTTC. It specifies CASSSQGTGTYEQFF. Drawing the rest from reference TRBV11-2 and TRBJ2-1, the complete variable domain is EAGVAQSPRYKIIEKRQSVAFWCNPISGHATLYWYQQILGQGPKLLIQFQNNGVVDDSQLPKDRFSAERLKGVDSTLKIQPAKLEDSAVYLCASSSQGTGTYEQFFGPGTRLTVL.

This clonotype was seen more than once but under ten times. V and J are TRBV6-2 or TRBV6-3 and TRBJ2-7, with 14 bases identical to TRBD2. The V gene's germline CDR1 is MNHEY and CDR2 SVGEGT. V shed 4 bases, J shed 1 base, and the junction held 6 bases outside the gene matches. This CDR3 is built from 17 residues. This CDR3 reads CASSSGLAGAPSYEQYF. DNA of the CDR3: TGTGCCAGCAGTTCGGGACTAGCGGGGGCACCATCCTACGAGCAGTACTTC.

This clonotype was counted between two and nine times. The V call is TRBV12-3 or TRBV12-4, the J call TRBJ2-7; D is undetermined. Between the trimmed V and J ends, which lost 4 bases and 7 bases, there was a span of 8 bases. The CDR3 runs 11 residues. CDR3 bases: TGTGCCAGCAGTTGGGATAGGGAGCAGTACTTC. Translating it yields CASSWDREQYF.

This clonotype was seen a handful of times. V usage is TRBV27 and J usage is TRBJ2-2; no definite D call. Germline V gives CDR1 MNHEY, CDR2 SMNVEV (reference sequence). The CDR3 is 12 amino acids. The V end was cut by 3 bases, the J end by 7 bases, with 6 bases between. The CDR3 spells CASSFPRGELFF. The CDR3 DNA sequence: TGTGCCAGCAGTTTTCCGCGCGGGGAGCTGTTTTTT.

This clonotype has at least ten counts. The CDR3 DNA reads TGTGCCAGCAGCTTGAGCTCCTATAATTCACCCCTCCACTTT. This gives the protein CASSLSSYNSPLHF. The chain has TRBV11-2 and TRBJ1-6; D not resolved. Looked up from germline, CDR1 is SGHAT and CDR2 is FQNNGV. The CDR3 is 14 residues long. The germline V and J ends were trimmed by 3 bases and 0 bases, with 3 bases remaining between them.

This clonotype was counted only a few times. The chain carries TRBV7-9 and TRBJ2-1; D tentatively fits TRBD1 or TRBD2 (5 bases each). CDR1 is SEHNR and CDR2 is FQNEAQ in the germline V gene (reference sequence). The CDR3 has 12 amino acids. The V gene lost 0 bases and the J gene lost 15 bases, with 12 bases spanning the gap. Here the CDR3 reads CASSLAFGDAFF. Here the CDR3 DNA reads TGTGCCAGCAGCTTAGCGTTCGGGGACGCGTTCTTC.

This clonotype occurred a few times. V gene TRBV4-3 combines with J gene TRBJ2-2; D call uncertain. Germline V gene sequence: CDR1 LGHNA, CDR2 YSLEER. The V end lost 0 bases, the J end lost 2 bases, and 10 bases lay between the germline ends. The CDR3 is 16 amino acids. CDR3 nucleotide sequence: TGCGCCAGCAGCCAAGATCTTTTGGGTAACACCGGGGAGCTGTTTTTT. It translates to CASSQDLLGNTGELFF.

This clonotype showed up just a few times. The V and J genes are TRBV4-2 and TRBJ2-3; tentative D call: TRBD2 (5 bases). Trimming removed 6 bases at V and 7 bases at J, with 20 bases between. Germline loops: CDR1 LGHNA, CDR2 YNFKEQ. CDR3 length: 15 amino acids. The CDR3: CASSRGEYTPNTQYF. In nucleotides, the CDR3 is TGTGCCAGCAGTCGTGGGGAGTACACCCCTAATACGCAGTATTTT.

This clonotype was observed many times. V usage is TRBV4-3 and J usage is TRBJ1-4; D is possibly TRBD1 (5 bases). The CDR3 length is 15 residues. V lost 0 bases and J lost 7, with 12 bases in between. The germline CDR1 and CDR2 sequences are LGHNA and YSLEER. CDR3 region: CASSQEGVPSEKLFF. The CDR3, as DNA: TGCGCCAGCAGCCAAGAGGGGGTCCCTAGTGAAAAACTGTTTTTT.

In its sample, this clonotype was seen a few times. This chain connects TRBV5-1 to TRBJ2-3; TRBD2 matches at 7 bases. V lost 4 bases, J lost 4 bases, and 9 bases stayed unmatched. Germline V gene lookup returns CDR1 SGHRS and CDR2 YFSETQ. This CDR3 spans 15 amino acids. As DNA, the CDR3 is TGCGCCAGCAGCCGGACTAGGGCATACGCAGATACGCAGTATTTT. Its translation is CASSRTRAYADTQYF.

The table lists this clonotype with a few counts. The V call is TRBV6-1, the J call TRBJ2-1; 12 bases line up with TRBD2. Trimming at V came to 5 bases and at J to 0 bases, leaving 8 bases not matched to a gene. The germline V gene encodes CDR1 MNHNS and CDR2 SASEGT. The CDR3 totals 18 residues. The CDR3 DNA is TGTGCCAGCAGTAGGACTAGCGGGACCTCACGCTCCTACAATGAGCAGTTCTTC. Translated, it gives CASSRTSGTSRSYNEQFF.

The gene calls are TRBV6-2 or TRBV6-3 and TRBJ2-1; D perhaps matches TRBD2 (6 bases). Deletions cut 5 bases from V and 10 bases from J, with 15 bases between. Germline V lookup: CDR1 MNHEY, CDR2 SVGEGT. The length of the CDR3 is 13 residues. DNA of the CDR3: TGTGCCAGCAGTACTGGGCCTCTAGCGGAGCAGTTCTTC. Translating it yields CASSTGPLAEQFF.

J is TRBJ2-7 and V is TRBV4-3; 9 nucleotides agree with TRBD1. CDR3 length equals 14 residues. The germline CDR1 and CDR2 sequences are LGHNA and YSLEER. J lost 6 bases, V lost 4 bases, and 7 bases had no gene match. The CDR3 loop reads CASSRTGTGFEQYF. The CDR3 nucleotides are TGCGCCAGCAGCCGCACCGGGACAGGGTTCGAGCAGTACTTC.

The V and J genes are TRBV6-2 or TRBV6-3 and TRBJ2-2; 8 bases agree with TRBD2. V lost 10 bases to trimming and J lost 1 base; unmatched junction nucleotides: 5. CDR1 and CDR2 (germline): MNHEY, SVGEGT. The CDR3 runs 14 residues. The CDR3: CAILTSVNTGELFF. The CDR3 DNA reads as TGTGCCATCTTGACTAGCGTGAACACCGGGGAGCTGTTTTTT.